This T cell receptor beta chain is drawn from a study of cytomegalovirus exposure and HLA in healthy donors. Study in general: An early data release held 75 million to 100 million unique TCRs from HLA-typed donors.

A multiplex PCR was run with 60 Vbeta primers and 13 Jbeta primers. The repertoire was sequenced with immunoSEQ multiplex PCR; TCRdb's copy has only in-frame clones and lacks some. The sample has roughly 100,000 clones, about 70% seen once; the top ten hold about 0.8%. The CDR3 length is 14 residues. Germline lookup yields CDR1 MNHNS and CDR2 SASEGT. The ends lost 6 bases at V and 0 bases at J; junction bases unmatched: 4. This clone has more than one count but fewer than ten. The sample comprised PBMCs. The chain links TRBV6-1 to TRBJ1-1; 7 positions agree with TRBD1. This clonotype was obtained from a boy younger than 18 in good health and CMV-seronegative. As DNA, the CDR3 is TGTGCCAGCAGCCTACAGGGGCTGAACACTGAAGCTTTCTTT. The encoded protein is CASSLQGLNTEAFF.